This T cell receptor (beta chain) was recovered during a study of OX40 agonist ivuxolimab in advanced cancers. On the study more broadly: Partial responses occurred in Three dose-escalation patients, one with hepatocellular carcinoma and two with cutaneous melanoma.

The study's findings and limits: On average, CD8+ T cells showed a greater number of expanded clones than CD4+. No determination was made of the antigen specificity of the expanded peripheral T cells. Doses of 0.1 to 3.0 mg/kg were accompanied by clonal expansion of CD4+ and CD8+ blood T cells by week 6.

Clones were sequenced by immunoSEQ multiplex PCR, and TCRdb holds only the in-frame ones, with some missing. The sample yields some 38,000 clones, 80% to 95% seen once. This clone was detected once. Its cognate antigen is unknown. An end of the junction differs from the germline gene, which may be a read error. CDR1 and CDR2 from the germline V gene are SEHNR and FQNEAQ (reference sequence). This CDR3 spans 14 amino acids. The specimen comprised CD4+ or CD8+ T cells sorted from blood, sampled in a trial of the OX40 agonist ivuxolimab. This chain links TRBV7-9 with TRBJ2-5; 12 bases match TRBD2. The TCR was taken from an adult with an advanced solid tumor such as melanoma, head and neck, liver or kidney cancer. The CDR3 spells CASTGTSGQGTQYF. CDR3 nucleotides: TGTGCCAGCACCGGGACTAGCGGGCAAGGGACCCAGTACTTC.